The 10 T cell receptor beta chains below come from one sample, sequenced in a study of blood T cell repertoires in COVID-19. Method: immunoSEQ multiplex PCR; TCRdb's copy keeps in-frame clones and lacks some. The repertoire holds roughly 210,000 clones, with about nine tenths as singletons. Sequencing was carried out using PBMCs or T cells enriched from blood (not recorded which). The receptors originated from a man under 40 in a cohort exposed to, infected with or recovered from COVID-19 (not recorded which).

The J gene is TRBJ1-5, the V gene TRBV27; 7 nucleotides agree with TRBD1. The V gene end was trimmed by 8 bases and the J gene end by 4 bases; junction bases not matched to a gene: 14. CDR1 is MNHEY and CDR2 is SMNVEV in the germline V gene (reference sequence). The CDR3 is 16 residues long. The CDR3 sequence: CASGRGAGGPNQPQHF. The CDR3 DNA reads TGTGCCAGCGGGAGAGGGGCAGGGGGACCGAATCAGCCCCAGCATTTT.

This chain joins TRBV18 and TRBJ2-7, with D possibly being TRBD2 (5 bases). CDR3 size: 13 residues. CDR1 is KGHSH and CDR2 is LQKENI in the germline V gene. Deletions cut 0 bases from V and 2 bases from J, with 5 bases between. This CDR3 is CASSPPRAYEQYF. Written as DNA, the CDR3 is TGTGCCAGCTCACCACCGAGGGCCTACGAGCAGTACTTC.

This chain uses TRBV5-1 with TRBJ2-7, with 8 bases aligning to TRBD1. V lost 4 bases to trimming and J lost 5 bases; unmatched junction nucleotides: 5. The CDR3 sequence is 13 residues long. From germline, CDR1 is SGHRS and CDR2 YFSETQ. Here the CDR3 reads CASSAGQANEQYF. CDR3 coding DNA: TGCGCCAGCAGCGCGGGACAGGCAAACGAGCAGTACTTC.

The chain recombines TRBV6-2 or TRBV6-3 with TRBJ1-5, with D hard to call. The length of the CDR3 is 15 residues. Trimming removed 2 bases at V and 5 bases at J, with 13 bases between. The V gene's germline CDR1 is MNHEY and CDR2 SVGEGT. The CDR3 region is CASSYLGRRDQPQHF. The CDR3 DNA reads TGTGCCAGCAGTTACCTCGGCAGGAGGGATCAGCCCCAGCATTTT.

Comments on this clone: This CDR3 is also generated by other DNA sequences in the sample. The chain carries TRBV19 and TRBJ2-3; D call uncertain. The V gene lost 5 bases and the J gene lost 0 bases, with 9 bases spanning the gap. The CDR3 extends over 14 amino acids. Looked up from germline, CDR1 is LNHDA and CDR2 is SQIVND (reference sequence). CDR3 in DNA: TGTGCCAGTAGTCTCCAGTCTAGCACAGATACGCAGTATTTT. Translating gives CASSLQSSTDTQYF.

This clone was observed a single time. The rearrangement uses TRBV2 and TRBJ2-5, with D unresolved. In germline, CDR1 is SNHLY, CDR2 FYNNEI. The V end lost 8 bases, the J end lost 5 bases, and 6 bases lay between the germline ends. The CDR3 loop spans 10 amino acids. Written as DNA, the CDR3 is TGTGCCAGCTGGGCTGAGACCCAGTACTTC. It codes for CASWAETQYF.

The rearrangement uses TRBV6-5 and TRBJ1-5; TRBD1 aligns across 8 bases. Germline V CDR1 and CDR2: MNHEY, SVGAGI. This CDR3 is built from 14 residues. V lost 6 bases to trimming and J lost 5 bases; unmatched junction nucleotides: 6. CDR3 nucleotide sequence: TGTGCCAGCAGGCGGGACAGGAATGATCAGCCCCAGCATTTT. Translating it yields CASRRDRNDQPQHF.

The chain uses TRBV6-5 and TRBJ1-3, with D perhaps matching TRBD1 (5 bases). The CDR3 extends over 12 amino acids. Trimming cost V 7 bases and J 3 bases, with 7 bases left between them. The germline V gene encodes CDR1 MNHEY and CDR2 SVGAGI. In DNA, the CDR3 is TGTGCCAGCATCGGGGGTGGAAACACCATATATTTT. Translated: CASIGGGNTIYF.

This clone turned up a few times. The chain recombines TRBV28 with TRBJ2-7, with 13 nucleotides matching TRBD2. Trimming at V came to 5 bases and at J to 5 bases, leaving 12 bases not matched to a gene. Germline V gene lookup returns CDR1 MDHEN and CDR2 SYDVKM. This CDR3 region has 17 residues. The CDR3 sequence is CASSPWTSGRRSHEQYF. CDR3 DNA: TGTGCCAGCAGTCCCTGGACTAGCGGGAGAAGGTCCCACGAGCAGTACTTC.

This chain uses TRBV6-1 with TRBJ1-2, with 9 nucleotides matching TRBD1. V dropped 3 bases and J dropped 2; count of bases not matched to a gene: 4. The germline V gene encodes CDR1 MNHNS and CDR2 SASEGT. The CDR3 length is 15 residues. CDR3 coding DNA: TGTGCCAGCAGTGACCGGGACAGGGCGAACTATGGCTACACCTTC. The encoded protein is CASSDRDRANYGYTF.